This entry is about one T cell receptor (beta chain). This clonotype turned up a few times. The antigen it binds to is not known. No base-level quality is on record; no much larger clone is a single base apart. PBMCs were isolated by Ficoll-Paque density gradient centrifugation. This sample was included in a study of T-cell memory formation after mild COVID-19 (dated by TCRdb to 2020 to 2023). About the investigation overall: TCR sequence clusters from the two donors were found to be largely donor specific. The cohort was made up of two young adult volunteers, one female and one male, who were previously healthy. In a couple of donors, T-cell clones that expanded and contracted after mild COVID-19 were followed by sequencing TCRalpha and TCRbeta repertoires longitudinally. The study at large found these results: Contracting CD4+ clones were located mainly in the CM and EM memory subsets, whereas CD8+ clones were found to be enriched in EMRA. Whether the second-wave clones peaking on day 37 were SARS-CoV-2 specific was not confirmed. The study covered only two mild cases, and larger cohorts including severe cases with pre-infection samples were considered necessary. Balanced CD4/CD8 phenotypes were observed for clones contracting from day 15 to 85, whereas a bias towards CD4+ was observed for a second wave of clones expanding from day 15 to 37. The detection of some responding clones in pre-infection memory suggests that pre-existing cross-reactive memory T cells joined the SARS-CoV-2 response.

TCRdb names Illumina NovaSeq 6000 as the instrument used. TCRalpha and TCRbeta cDNA libraries were constructed by 5'RACE with constant-segment primers, with sample barcodes and unique molecular identifiers being introduced. Trizol reagent was used to extract RNA from every sample. Amplification of the libraries took two PCR steps, and the second step added a second sample barcode plus Illumina TruSeq adapters. The libraries were sequenced on an Illumina NovaSeq using 2 x 150 bp paired-end reads. The paper's data handling went like this. With migec v1.2.7, reads were demultiplexed and then collapsed into UMI-guided consensus sequences. With mixcr v2.1.11, UMI consensuses were aligned to TRA and TRB V and J templates and assembled into clonotypes. Clonotypes were classified as expanded or contracted when called significant by both edgeR and NoisET, with noise models trained on biological replicates. For edgeR calls, the thresholds were a false discovery rate-adjusted p below 0.01 and a log2 fold-change of 1. As an exploratory analysis of dynamics, PCA with hierarchical clustering was applied to max-normalized trajectories of the 1000 most abundant clonotypes. Separately sequenced CD4+ and CD8+ repertoires were used to assign a CD4 or CD8 phenotype to each responding clone. TCRdb trimmed the raw reads at Q25, called clones with MiXCR and kept productive beta chains. Duplicate CDR3 protein sequences are folded into a single record with the most common DNA and genes. These V and J calls derive from TCRdb rather than the authors' analysis. The sample data list roughly 400,000 distinct CDR3 sequences, and 20% to 25% of these were observed just once. The top ten clonotypes cover about 10% of the sample.

CDR1 SGHVS and CDR2 FQNEAQ are derived from the germline V gene. The CDR3 runs 14 amino acids, cysteine and phenylalanine included. The only DNA kept is the CDR3, 42 bases in frame from the first base. Trimming removed 1 base from V and 4 bases from J, leaving 8 bases between the germline ends. The specimen sequenced was PBMCs or a T cell subset sorted from them (not recorded which). This TCR came from an adult woman who had mild COVID-19 (a few samples of this study predate the infection). The sample titles of this study are shuffled in the database, so cell type and time point are left out; the donor was told from shared clones. The chain employs TRBV7-8 and TRBJ2-1; no D gene call is confident. The CDR3 has the sequence CASSLGPSYNEQFF. The nucleotides read TGTGCCAGCAGCTTAGGTCCATCTTACAATGAGCAGTTCTTC.